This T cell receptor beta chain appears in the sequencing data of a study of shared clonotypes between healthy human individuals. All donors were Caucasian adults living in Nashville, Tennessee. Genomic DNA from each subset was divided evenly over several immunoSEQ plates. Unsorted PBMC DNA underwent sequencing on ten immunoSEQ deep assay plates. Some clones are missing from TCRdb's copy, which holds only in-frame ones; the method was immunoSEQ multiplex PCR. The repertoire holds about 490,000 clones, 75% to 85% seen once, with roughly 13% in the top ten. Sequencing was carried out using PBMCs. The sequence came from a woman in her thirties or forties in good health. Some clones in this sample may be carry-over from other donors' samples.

The CDR3 DNA reads as TGCGCCAGCAGGCCCTCTACGTTGGAGCAGTTCTTC. Translation: CASRPSTLEQFF. This chain links TRBV5-1 with TRBJ2-1; D call uncertain. Germline values: CDR1 SGHRS, CDR2 YFSETQ. V was pared by 5 bases and J by 10 bases, with 13 bases between. The CDR3 covers 12 residues.